One sample yielded the 16 T cell receptor beta chains listed below, sequenced in a study of glioma-infiltrating T cells after dendritic cell vaccination. The time point denotes: after dendritic cell vaccination, including at tumor progression/relapse. Clones were sequenced by immunoSEQ multiplex PCR, and TCRdb holds only the in-frame ones, with some missing. The table has more than 20,000 clones, about nine tenths seen once. The sample consisted of blood, taken after dendritic cell vaccination. The receptors were sampled from a human donor with glioblastoma.

This clone has a single count. The V gene is TRBV13, the J gene TRBJ2-3, with 7 bases matching TRBD1. There are 14 residues in the CDR3. V lost 4 bases and J lost 4; bases outside the gene matches: 5. Germline V lookup: CDR1 PRHDT, CDR2 FYEKMQ (reference sequence). CDR3 region: CASSSLDRSDTQYF. CDR3 DNA: TGTGCCAGCAGCTCCCTGGACAGGTCAGATACGCAGTATTTT.

The chain has TRBV4-1 and TRBJ2-7; D is perhaps TRBD2 (5 bases). Trimming took off 5 bases at V and 2 bases at J, with 13 bases between the two ends. The CDR3 runs 14 residues. The germline V gene encodes CDR1 MGHRA and CDR2 YSYEKL. CDR3 in DNA: TGCGCCAGCAGCAGCCGAGGAGGTACCTACGAGCAGTACTTC. It codes for CASSSRGGTYEQYF.

The V and J genes are TRBV19 and TRBJ1-5; 9 bases align to TRBD1. The CDR3 is 15 amino acids. The V gene's germline CDR1 is LNHDA and CDR2 SQIVND (reference sequence). V shed 3 bases and J 7 bases; nucleotides not matched to a gene: 7. The CDR3 loop reads CASSMYRGLGQPQHF. CDR3 sequence (DNA): TGTGCCAGTAGTATGTACAGGGGGCTCGGGCAGCCCCAGCATTTT.

The J gene is TRBJ1-2, the V gene TRBV6-5; TRBD1 matches 7 bases. The V gene's germline CDR1 is MNHEY and CDR2 SVGAGI. The junction had 5 bases not matched to a gene; V was cut back by 2 bases and J by 5 bases. This CDR3 is 14 amino acids long. The CDR3 sequence is CASSYGTDHYGYTF. In nucleotides, the CDR3 is TGTGCCAGCAGTTACGGGACAGACCATTATGGCTACACCTTC.

This chain joins TRBV19 and TRBJ1-3; 7 bases map to TRBD1. From germline, CDR1 is LNHDA and CDR2 SQIVND (reference sequence). Trimming at V came to 5 bases and at J to 4 bases, leaving 14 bases not matched to a gene. The CDR3 loop spans 17 amino acids. The CDR3 sequence: CASSSTEGGWFGNTIYF. The CDR3 DNA is TGTGCCAGTAGTTCAACTGAAGGGGGCTGGTTCGGAAACACCATATATTTT.

The chain has TRBV30 and TRBJ1-2, with TRBD1 identical over 10 bases. Losses at the gene ends were 0 bases for V and 1 base for J; bases not matched to a gene: 5. CDR3 length: 16 amino acids. From germline, CDR1 is GTSNPN and CDR2 SVGIG (reference sequence). CDR3 region: CAWSVLTGGGNYGYTF. DNA of the CDR3: TGTGCCTGGAGTGTCTTGACAGGGGGCGGTAACTATGGCTACACCTTC.

The chain uses TRBV10-2 and TRBJ1-5; 9 positions match TRBD1. Unmatched junction bases numbered 9, after V lost 0 bases and J lost 0 bases. CDR1 WSHSY and CDR2 SAAADI come from the germline V gene. This CDR3 region has 19 residues. Written as DNA, the CDR3 is TGCGCCAGCAGTGAGTCAGGGGTAACAGGGGGCCATAGCAATCAGCCCCAGCATTTT. Encoded protein: CASSESGVTGGHSNQPQHF.

This clone was observed a few times. The chain recombines TRBV5-8 with TRBJ1-2; perhaps TRBD1 as D (6 bases). V lost 7 bases to trimming and J lost 4 bases, with 8 bases between them. Germline CDR1 is SGHTS and CDR2 is YDEGEE. The CDR3 totals 11 residues. The CDR3 is CASGQPYGYTF. The CDR3 coding sequence is TGTGCCAGCGGACAGCCCTATGGCTACACCTTC. Variable domain in full (rest from reference TRBV5-8 and TRBJ1-2): EAGVTQSPTHLIKTRGQQATLRCSPISGHTSVYWYQQALGLGLQFLLWYDEGEERNRGNFPPRFSGRQFPNYSSELNVNALELEDSALYLCASGQPYGYTFGSGTRLTVV.

The CDR3 here is CASSLWRAGGLYGYTF. The CDR3 coding sequence is TGTGCCAGCAGCTTGTGGCGCGCAGGGGGCCTCTATGGCTACACCTTC. The genes are TRBV5-6 and TRBJ1-2; 8 bases are shared with TRBD1. The germline V gene has CDR1 SGHDT and CDR2 YYEEEE. The CDR3 loop spans 16 amino acids. V was clipped by 1 base and J by 4 bases; unmatched bases: 9.

The chain couples TRBV11-2 to TRBJ1-4; D possibly corresponds to TRBD1 (5 bases). The CDR3 length is 16 residues. Trimming removed 4 bases from V and 0 bases from J, with 12 bases in between. Germline lookup yields CDR1 SGHAT and CDR2 FQNNGV. The CDR3 coding sequence is TGTGCCAGCAGCTACTGGAGGGGTGCAACTAATGAAAAACTGTTTTTT. It codes for CASSYWRGATNEKLFF.

This chain joins TRBV6-4 and TRBJ1-2; D call uncertain. Germline CDR1 is MRHNA and CDR2 is SNTAGT. Trimming stripped 10 bases from V and 10 bases from J, with 13 bases between. The CDR3 length is 10 residues. CDR3 nucleotides: TGTGCCACCTTTAACATGATCTACACCTTC. Amino acid sequence: CATFNMIYTF.

The V call is TRBV5-4, the J call TRBJ1-2, with 7 bases identical to TRBD1. The V and J ends lost 2 bases and 4 bases, in that order; junction bases with no gene match: 8. Germline values: CDR1 SGHNT, CDR2 YYREEE (reference sequence). The CDR3 totals 15 residues. CDR3 in amino acids: CASSLNRGGSYGYTF. The CDR3 DNA sequence: TGTGCCAGCAGCTTAAACAGGGGCGGTTCCTATGGCTACACCTTC.

V and J are TRBV19 and TRBJ2-6; unclear D gene. The CDR3 contains 13 residues. In germline, CDR1 is LNHDA, CDR2 SQIVND (reference sequence). Trimming pared 7 bases from V and 2 bases from J, leaving 6 bases between. As DNA, the CDR3 is TGTGCCAGTAATTTCGCTGGGGCCAACGTCCTGACTTTC. It encodes CASNFAGANVLTF.

As for this clone: Other DNA sequences in the same sample also yield this CDR3. The chain carries TRBV7-8 and TRBJ1-6, with D unresolved. The V gene's germline CDR1 is SGHVS and CDR2 FQNEAQ. The CDR3 spans 17 residues. Deletions cut 4 bases from V and 0 bases from J, with 13 bases between. The CDR3 nucleotides are TGTGCCAGCAGCTCCCGAGGACTTAGCTCCTATAATTCACCCCTCCACTTT. This codes for CASSSRGLSSYNSPLHF. Based on the CDR3 plus reference TRBV7-8 and TRBJ1-6, the full variable domain is GAGVSQSPRYKVAKRGQDVALRCDPISGHVSLFWYQQALGQGPEFLTYFQNEAQLDKSGLPSDRFFAERPEGSVSTLKIQRTQQEDSAVYLCASSSRGLSSYNSPLHFGNGTRLTVT.

The genes are TRBV7-8 and TRBJ2-1, with TRBD2 matching 11 bases. V lost 5 bases, J lost 2 bases, and 8 bases stayed unmatched. The CDR3 spans 17 residues. Germline CDR1 SGHVS, CDR2 FQNEAQ. The CDR3 bases are TGTGCCAGCAGCCCCGGGACTAGCGGTATCACCTACAATGAGCAGTTCTTC. Protein sequence: CASSPGTSGITYNEQFF.

This chain links TRBV5-8 with TRBJ2-1; 7 bases fit TRBD2. The junction had 9 bases not matched to a gene; V was cut back by 4 bases and J by 2 bases. The CDR3 consists of 16 residues. Germline V gene lookup returns CDR1 SGHTS and CDR2 YDEGEE. The CDR3 coding sequence is TGTGCCAGCAGCCGGGGCGGGGGTCGGACCTACAATGAGCAGTTCTTC. This sequence encodes CASSRGGGRTYNEQFF.